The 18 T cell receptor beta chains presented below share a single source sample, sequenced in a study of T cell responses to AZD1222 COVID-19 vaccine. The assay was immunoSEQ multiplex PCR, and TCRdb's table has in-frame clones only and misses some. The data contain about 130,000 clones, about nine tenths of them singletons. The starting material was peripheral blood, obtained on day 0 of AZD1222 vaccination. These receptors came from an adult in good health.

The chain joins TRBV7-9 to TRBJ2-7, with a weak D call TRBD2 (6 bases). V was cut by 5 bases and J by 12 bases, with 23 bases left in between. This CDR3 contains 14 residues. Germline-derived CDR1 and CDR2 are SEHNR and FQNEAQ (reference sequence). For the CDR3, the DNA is TGTGCCAGCAGCGGAGGGACTTACAGTGGGAAATTGTACTTC. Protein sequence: CASSGGTYSGKLYF.

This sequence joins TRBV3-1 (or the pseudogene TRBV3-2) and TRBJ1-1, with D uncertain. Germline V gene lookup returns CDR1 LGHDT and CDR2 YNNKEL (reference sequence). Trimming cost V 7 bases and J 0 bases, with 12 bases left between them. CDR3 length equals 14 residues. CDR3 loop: CASTWEGVNTEAFF. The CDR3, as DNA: TGTGCCAGCACCTGGGAGGGAGTGAACACTGAAGCTTTCTTT.

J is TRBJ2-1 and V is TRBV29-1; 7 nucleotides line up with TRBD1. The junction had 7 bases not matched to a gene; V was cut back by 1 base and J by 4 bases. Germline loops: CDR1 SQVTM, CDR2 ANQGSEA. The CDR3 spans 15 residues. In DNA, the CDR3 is TGCAGCGTTGAAGTTTGGGACAGCCAATACAATGAGCAGTTCTTC. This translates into CSVEVWDSQYNEQFF.

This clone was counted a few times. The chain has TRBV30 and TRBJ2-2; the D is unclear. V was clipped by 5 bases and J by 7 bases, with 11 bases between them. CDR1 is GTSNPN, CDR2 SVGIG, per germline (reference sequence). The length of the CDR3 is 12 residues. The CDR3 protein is CAWGTMGGELFF. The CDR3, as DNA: TGTGCCTGGGGAACGATGGGCGGGGAGCTGTTTTTT. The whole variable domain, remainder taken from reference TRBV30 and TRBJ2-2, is SQTIHQWPATLVQPVGSPLSLECTVEGTSNPNLYWYRQAAGRGLQLLFYSVGIGQISSEVPQNLSASRPQDRQFILSSKKLLLSDSGFYLCAWGTMGGELFFGEGSRLTVL.

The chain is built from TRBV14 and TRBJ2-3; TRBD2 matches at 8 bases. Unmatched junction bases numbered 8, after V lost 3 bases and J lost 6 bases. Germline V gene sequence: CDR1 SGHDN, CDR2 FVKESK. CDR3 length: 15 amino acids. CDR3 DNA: TGTGCCAGCAGCCATATAGCGGGGCCGCAGGATACGCAGTATTTT. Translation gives CASSHIAGPQDTQYF.

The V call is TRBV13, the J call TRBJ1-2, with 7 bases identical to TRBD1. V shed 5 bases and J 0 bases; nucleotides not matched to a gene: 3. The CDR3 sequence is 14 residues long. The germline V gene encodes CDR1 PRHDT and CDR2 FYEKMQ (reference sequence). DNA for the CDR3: TGTGCCAGCAGCCCAGACAGGGCTAACTATGGCTACACCTTC. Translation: CASSPDRANYGYTF. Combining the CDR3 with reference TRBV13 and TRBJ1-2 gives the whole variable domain AAGVIQSPRHLIKEKRETATLKCYPIPRHDTVYWYQQGPGQDPQFLISFYEKMQSDKGSIPDRFSAQQFSDYHSELNMSSLELGDSALYFCASSPDRANYGYTFGSGTRLTVV.

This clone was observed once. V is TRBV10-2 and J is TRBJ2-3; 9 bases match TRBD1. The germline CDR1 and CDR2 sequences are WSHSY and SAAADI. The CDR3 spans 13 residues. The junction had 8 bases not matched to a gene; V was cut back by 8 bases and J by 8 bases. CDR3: CASLDRGALTQYF. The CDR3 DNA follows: TGCGCCAGCCTGGACAGGGGAGCCCTTACGCAGTATTTT.

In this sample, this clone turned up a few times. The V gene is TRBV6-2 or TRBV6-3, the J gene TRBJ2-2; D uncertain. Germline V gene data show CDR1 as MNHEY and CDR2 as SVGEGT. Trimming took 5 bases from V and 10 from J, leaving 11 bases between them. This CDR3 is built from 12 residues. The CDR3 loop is CASSQTIQELFF. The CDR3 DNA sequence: TGTGCCAGCAGTCAGACCATCCAGGAGCTGTTTTTT.

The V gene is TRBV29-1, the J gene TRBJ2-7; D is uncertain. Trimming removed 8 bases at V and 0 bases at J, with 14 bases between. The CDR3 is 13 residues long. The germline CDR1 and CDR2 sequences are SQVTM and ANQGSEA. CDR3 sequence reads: CSFTGLSSYEQYF. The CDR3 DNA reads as TGCAGCTTTACCGGGCTTAGCTCCTACGAGCAGTACTTC.

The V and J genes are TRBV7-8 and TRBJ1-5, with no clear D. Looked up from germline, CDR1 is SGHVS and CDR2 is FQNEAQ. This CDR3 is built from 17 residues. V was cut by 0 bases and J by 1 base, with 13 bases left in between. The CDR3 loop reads CASSLAITARSNQPQHF. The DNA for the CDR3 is TGTGCCAGCAGCTTAGCTATCACAGCTCGAAGCAATCAGCCCCAGCATTTT.

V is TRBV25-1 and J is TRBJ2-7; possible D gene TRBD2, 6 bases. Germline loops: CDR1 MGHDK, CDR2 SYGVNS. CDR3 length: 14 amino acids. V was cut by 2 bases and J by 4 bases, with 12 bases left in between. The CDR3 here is CASSEGEAWYEQYF. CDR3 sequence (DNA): TGTGCCAGCAGTGAAGGGGAGGCCTGGTACGAGCAGTACTTC.

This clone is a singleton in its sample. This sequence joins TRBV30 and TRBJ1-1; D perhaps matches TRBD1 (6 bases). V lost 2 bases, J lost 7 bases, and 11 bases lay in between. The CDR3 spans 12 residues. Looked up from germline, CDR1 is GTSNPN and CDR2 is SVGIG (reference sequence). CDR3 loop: CAWSKGVGEAFF. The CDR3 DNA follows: TGTGCCTGGAGTAAGGGGGTTGGTGAAGCTTTCTTT.

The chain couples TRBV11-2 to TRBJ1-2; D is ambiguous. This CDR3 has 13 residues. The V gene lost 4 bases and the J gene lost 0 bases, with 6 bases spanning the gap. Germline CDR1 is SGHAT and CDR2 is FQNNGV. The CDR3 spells CASSSHTNYGYTF. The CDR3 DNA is TGTGCCAGCAGCTCCCATACTAACTATGGCTACACCTTC.

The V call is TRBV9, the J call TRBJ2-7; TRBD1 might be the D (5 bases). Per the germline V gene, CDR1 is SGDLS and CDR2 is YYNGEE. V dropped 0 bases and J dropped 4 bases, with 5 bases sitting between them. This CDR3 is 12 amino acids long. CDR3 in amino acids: CASSVEGYEQYF. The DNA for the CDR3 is TGTGCCAGCAGCGTAGAGGGGTACGAGCAGTACTTC.

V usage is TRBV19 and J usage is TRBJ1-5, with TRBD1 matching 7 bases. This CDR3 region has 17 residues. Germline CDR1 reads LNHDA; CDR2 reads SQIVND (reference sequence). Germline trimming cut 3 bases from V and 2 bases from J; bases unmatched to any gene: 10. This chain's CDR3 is CASSIGPIGQGNQPQHF. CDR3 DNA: TGTGCCAGTAGTATCGGCCCTATAGGACAGGGCAATCAGCCCCAGCATTTT.

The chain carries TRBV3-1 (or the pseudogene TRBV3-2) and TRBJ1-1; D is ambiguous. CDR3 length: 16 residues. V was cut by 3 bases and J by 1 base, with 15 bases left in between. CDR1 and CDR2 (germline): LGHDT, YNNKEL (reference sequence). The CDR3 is CASSQASGRPNTEAFF. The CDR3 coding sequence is TGTGCCAGCAGCCAGGCCAGTGGGAGACCGAACACTGAAGCTTTCTTT.

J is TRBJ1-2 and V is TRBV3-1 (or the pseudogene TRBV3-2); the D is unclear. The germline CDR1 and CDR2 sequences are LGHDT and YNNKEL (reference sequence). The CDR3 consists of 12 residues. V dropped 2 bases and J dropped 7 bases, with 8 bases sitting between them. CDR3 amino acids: CASSQPVSGYTF. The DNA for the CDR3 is TGTGCCAGCAGCCAACCGGTTAGTGGCTACACCTTC.

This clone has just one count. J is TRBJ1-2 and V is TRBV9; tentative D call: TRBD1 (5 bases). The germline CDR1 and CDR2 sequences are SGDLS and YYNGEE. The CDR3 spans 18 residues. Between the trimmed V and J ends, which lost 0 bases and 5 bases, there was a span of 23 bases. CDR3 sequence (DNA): TGTGCCAGCAGCGTAGGGCAGGGTACGAGGAGCGACGTGTATGGCTACACCTTC. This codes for CASSVGQGTRSDVYGYTF.